This TCR beta chain originates from a study of shared clonotypes between healthy human individuals. Sorted-subset replicate PCRs used 200 ng of genomic DNA. This amount corresponded to about 29,000 T cell genomes. Sequencing used immunoSEQ multiplex PCR; TCRdb keeps in-frame clones, though not all of them. The repertoire holds about 380,000 clones, with around 96% as singletons. This CDR3 spans 14 amino acids. V was clipped by 0 bases and J by 2 bases, with 7 bases between them. The germline V gene encodes CDR1 SGHRS and CDR2 YFSETQ. The receptor comes from a man aged 30 to 39 in good health. Sequenced sample: memory CD8+ T cells sorted from blood. Subset meaning: CD45RO+ cells pooled with CCR7-negative TemRA cells. The chain is built from TRBV5-1 and TRBJ2-3, with D tentatively TRBD2 (6 bases). The DNA for the CDR3 is TGCGCCAGCAGCTTGGGACTAGTCACAGATACGCAGTATTTT. Translation gives CASSLGLVTDTQYF. Looking up the rest from reference TRBV5-1 and TRBJ2-3 gives the full variable domain: KAGVTQTPRYLIKTRGQQVTLSCSPISGHRSVSWYQQTPGQGLQFLFEYFSETQRNKGNFPGRFSGRQFSNSRSEMNVSTLELGDSALYLCASSLGLVTDTQYFGPGTRLTVL.